One sample yielded the 18 T cell receptor beta chains listed below, sequenced in a study of neurological immune-mediated disorders. TCRdb used MiXCR to reprocess the 5' RACE reads, holding one entry per CDR3 protein. The repertoire holds 90,000 to 100,000 distinct CDR3 sequences, with roughly 3.5% as singletons. The sequencing input was PBMCs. All receptors derive from a woman aged 18-29 years with multiple sclerosis.

The sample holds many counts of this clonotype. The genes are TRBV25-1 and TRBJ2-7; 7 nucleotides agree with TRBD1. The CDR3 length is 15 residues. The V segment lost 3 bases and the J segment 2 bases; nucleotides outside the gene matches: 7. Germline V gene data show CDR1 as MGHDK and CDR2 as SYGVNS. CDR3 sequence (DNA): TGTGCCAGCAGTGAGCTAGACAGGGCGCCCTACGAGCAGTACTTC. As protein: CASSELDRAPYEQYF.

This clonotype was seen ten or more times. The chain employs TRBV5-1 and TRBJ2-2; unclear D gene. CDR3 size: 13 residues. The germline CDR1 and CDR2 sequences are SGHRS and YFSETQ. V shed 2 bases and J shed 6 bases, with 8 bases lying between them. CDR3 in DNA: TGCGCCAGCAGCTTCCAAGGTGCCGGGGAGCTGTTTTTT. Residues: CASSFQGAGELFF.

This clonotype was counted ten times or more. The CDR3 sequence: CASSGQGDQLFF. The CDR3 DNA sequence: TGTGCCAGCAGCGGACAGGGGGATCAACTGTTTTTT. This chain joins TRBV11-2 and TRBJ1-4; TRBD1 matches 10 bases. The V gene end was trimmed by 5 bases and the J gene end by 12 bases; junction bases not matched to a gene: 3. The CDR3 runs to 12 residues. Germline CDR1 and CDR2: SGHAT and FQNNGV.

This clonotype appeared many times. V is TRBV20-1 and J is TRBJ1-1; 7 bases align to TRBD1. J lost 8 bases, V lost 3 bases, and 15 bases had no gene match. Germline V gene data show CDR1 as DFQATT and CDR2 as SNEGSKA (reference sequence). This CDR3 is 15 amino acids long. In nucleotides, the CDR3 is TGCAGTGCTAGGTTAAATTCCGGGACAGCATTAGAAGCTTTCTTT. The encoded protein is CSARLNSGTALEAFF.

In its sample, this clonotype was seen many times. V and J are TRBV20-1 and TRBJ1-2, with D tentatively TRBD1 (6 bases). Germline CDR1 DFQATT, CDR2 SNEGSKA (reference sequence). The germline V and J ends were trimmed by 2 bases and 6 bases, with 7 bases remaining between them. The CDR3 extends over 11 amino acids. The CDR3, as DNA: TGCAGTGCTAGACCAGGGGATGGCTACACCTTC. Translated, it gives CSARPGDGYTF.

This clonotype was detected many times. The chain combines TRBV15 with TRBJ2-7; weak D call: TRBD1 (6 bases). The CDR3 runs to 13 residues. V was pared by 1 base and J by 6 bases, with 10 bases between. CDR1 is LNHNV and CDR2 is YYDKDF in the germline V gene (reference sequence). The CDR3, as DNA: TGTGCCACCAGCAGAGCCTCCAGGGGCGAGCAGTACTTC. Translation: CATSRASRGEQYF.

This clonotype was picked up many times. The chain employs TRBV7-2 and TRBJ2-5; TRBD1 matches 8 bases. Germline assignment: CDR1 SGHTA and CDR2 FQGNSA. The CDR3 consists of 14 residues. J lost 4 bases, V lost 3 bases, and 4 bases had no gene match. The CDR3 protein is CASSLTGVGETQYF. DNA for the CDR3: TGTGCCAGCAGCTTGACAGGGGTAGGAGAGACCCAGTACTTC. Together with reference TRBV7-2 and TRBJ2-5, the CDR3 gives the full variable domain: GAGVSQSPSNKVTEKGKDVELRCDPISGHTALYWYRQSLGQGLEFLIYFQGNSAPDKSGLPSDRFSAERTGGSVSTLTIQRTQQEDSAVYLCASSLTGVGETQYFGPGTRLLVL.

This clonotype has ten or more counts. V usage is TRBV12-3 or TRBV12-4 and J usage is TRBJ2-7; a possible D gene is TRBD1 (5 bases). This CDR3 contains 14 residues. V lost 7 bases and J 0 bases, leaving 13 bases between the germline ends. CDR3 nucleotides: TGTGCCAGCACCGCCCAGACAGTCTCCTACGAGCAGTACTTC. It codes for CASTAQTVSYEQYF.

In its sample, this clonotype was seen a few times. The chain has TRBV6-5 and TRBJ2-7; D perhaps matches TRBD1 (6 bases). Trimming removed 8 bases at V and 2 bases at J, with 13 bases between. Germline V lookup: CDR1 MNHEY, CDR2 SVGAGI. This CDR3 spans 13 amino acids. The CDR3 nucleotides are TGTGCCAGCTACAGGGATAGGACCTACGAGCAGTACTTC. Amino acids: CASYRDRTYEQYF.

This clonotype has only a few counts. V and J are TRBV10-1 and TRBJ2-1, with a tentative D call TRBD2 (6 bases). V lost 4 bases to trimming and J lost 4 bases, with 14 bases between them. The CDR3 has 15 residues. Germline CDR1 is WNHNN and CDR2 is SYGVQD (reference sequence). CDR3 sequence: CASSVGGAGYNEQFF. The CDR3 DNA reads as TGCGCCAGCAGTGTCGGCGGGGCTGGGTACAATGAGCAGTTCTTC.

This clonotype came up many times. The chain carries TRBV5-1 and TRBJ1-6, with 8 bases fitting TRBD1. V was clipped by 4 bases and J by 5 bases; unmatched bases: 5. Germline V gene data show CDR1 as SGHRS and CDR2 as YFSETQ. The CDR3 loop spans 15 amino acids. The CDR3 bases are TGCGCCAGCAGCCCTCGGACAGGGCATAATTCACCCCTCCACTTT. It yields the protein CASSPRTGHNSPLHF.

This clonotype was seen ten or more times. The chain recombines TRBV7-6 with TRBJ2-3, with 9 nucleotides matching TRBD2. The CDR3 is 17 amino acids. The J segment lost 2 bases and the V segment lost 6 bases, leaving 12 bases of the junction unmatched. The germline V gene has CDR1 SGHVS and CDR2 FNYEAQ. DNA for the CDR3: TGTGCCAGCAGTTACGATCTGAGGACTAGCGCCACAGATACGCAGTATTTT. As protein: CASSYDLRTSATDTQYF.

This clonotype was counted ten times or more. The chain is built from TRBV7-2 and TRBJ1-1, with a tentative D call TRBD1 (6 bases). Deletions cut 5 bases from V and 0 bases from J, with 13 bases between. The CDR3 has 15 amino acids. Germline V gives CDR1 SGHTA, CDR2 FQGNSA. Here the CDR3 DNA reads TGTGCCAGCAGCCAGAACAGGGACATGAACACTGAAGCTTTCTTT. This codes for CASSQNRDMNTEAFF.

This clonotype was seen repeatedly, ten times or more. The rearrangement joins TRBV7-9 to TRBJ2-7; TRBD2 matches at 12 bases. This CDR3 contains 16 residues. Germline V gene sequence: CDR1 SEHNR, CDR2 FQNEAQ (reference sequence). J gave up 4 bases and V 5 bases, and 9 bases lay outside the gene matches. CDR3 region: CASSKTGTSGSYEQYF. CDR3 nucleotides: TGTGCCAGCAGCAAGACCGGGACTAGCGGGTCTTACGAGCAGTACTTC.

This clonotype has a handful of counts. The gene calls are TRBV4-2 and TRBJ2-7; TRBD2 aligns across 7 bases. J was trimmed by 5 bases and V by 6 bases; bases with no gene match: 10. The CDR3 totals 14 residues. Germline lookup yields CDR1 LGHNA and CDR2 YNFKEQ. CDR3 coding DNA: TGTGCCAGCAGTCTTGCCCGGGACTACCACGAGCAGTACTTC. Translation gives CASSLARDYHEQYF.

This clonotype was seen many times. The CDR3: CASSEDRGNNEKLFF. The CDR3 bases are TGTGCCAGCAGTGAAGACAGGGGGAATAATGAAAAACTGTTTTTT. The rearrangement joins TRBV6-1 to TRBJ1-4, with 8 bases fitting TRBD1. The CDR3 has 15 amino acids. Losses at the gene ends were 1 base for V and 4 bases for J; bases not matched to a gene: 2. CDR1 and CDR2 (germline): MNHNS, SASEGT.

The CDR3 DNA reads as TGTGCCTGGAGCCCCGGGACAGGGGGCTTGGAGCAGTACTTC. Amino acids: CAWSPGTGGLEQYF. The V and J genes are TRBV30 and TRBJ2-7; 12 nucleotides align to TRBD1. The CDR3 extends over 14 amino acids. Trimming cost V 3 bases and J 7 bases; bases outside gene matches: 7. In germline, CDR1 is GTSNPN, CDR2 SVGIG (reference sequence).

This clonotype came up many times. The J gene is TRBJ2-7, the V gene TRBV10-3; 8 bases fit TRBD2. V shed 4 bases, J shed 6 bases, and the junction held 11 bases outside the gene matches. Germline V gene data show CDR1 as ENHRY and CDR2 as SYGVKD. The length of the CDR3 is 15 residues. This chain's CDR3 is CAISGGGSGKGEQYF. The CDR3, as DNA: TGTGCCATCAGTGGGGGAGGTAGCGGGAAGGGCGAGCAGTACTTC.